The rows below give T cell receptor beta chains drawn from one sample of a study of response to subunit inactivated influenza vaccine. TCRdb reprocessed the RT-PCR reads with MiXCR, giving one entry per CDR3 protein. The table includes 500,000 or so distinct CDR3 sequences, 9.5% to 13% detected once. The sample here was PBMCs from blood, taken roughly 45 days after vaccination. These receptors were taken from a man aged 50 or older who received an inactivated influenza vaccine. CDR3s include the opening cysteine and the closing phenylalanine or tryptophan. A D gene is named only where the DNA matches it firmly. Expanded clones are given a class, and other clones once, few, many or no size at all.

abundance | j_gene | len | v_gene | d_gene | CDR3aa | CDR3nt
many | TRBJ2-1 | 14 | TRBV7-9 | . | CASSLALEGNEQFF | TGTGCCAGCAGCTTAGCGTTGGAGGGCAATGAGCAGTTCTTC
many | TRBJ2-7 | 15 | TRBV4-3 | TRBD2 | CASSQVLAGLYEQYF | TGCGCCAGCAGCCAAGTACTAGCGGGATTGTACGAGCAGTACTTC
few | TRBJ1-2 | 12 | TRBV29-1 | TRBD1 | CSGGQGEYGYTF | TGCAGCGGTGGACAGGGAGAATATGGCTACACCTTC
many | TRBJ2-5 | 14 | TRBV12-3/TRBV12-4 | TRBD1 | CASSLGRTGVTQYF | TGTGCCAGCAGTCTAGGAAGGACAGGGGTGACCCAGTACTTC
. | TRBJ1-5 | 15 | TRBV7-2 | . | CASSPGGGYNQPQHF | TGTGCCAGCAGTCCCGGCGGGGGGTACAATCAGCCCCAGCATTTT
. | TRBJ2-5 | 14 | TRBV4-3 | . | CASSRGGSGERLYF | TGCGCCAGCAGCCGTGGGGGTTCGGGGGAACGGTTGTACTTC
. | TRBJ2-3 | 17 | TRBV9 | . | CASTAGHGPSSTDTQYF | TGTGCCAGCACCGCTGGTCATGGACCGTCTAGCACAGATACGCAGTATTTT
few | TRBJ2-2 | 12 | TRBV28 | . | CASREGAGELFF | TGTGCCAGCAGGGAGGGTGCCGGGGAGCTGTTTTTT
. | TRBJ1-5 | 13 | TRBV12-3/TRBV12-4 | . | CASSFKENQPQHF | TGTGCCAGCAGTTTCAAGGAGAATCAGCCCCAGCATTTT
. | TRBJ1-2 | 11 | TRBV29-1 | . | CSVDSTDGYTF | TGCAGCGTGGACTCAACTGATGGCTACACCTTC
few | TRBJ2-4 | 16 | TRBV24-1 | TRBD2 | CATSDSRLAGSDIQYF | TGTGCCACCAGTGATTCTAGACTAGCGGGATCGGACATTCAGTACTTC
few | TRBJ2-3 | 14 | TRBV20-1 | . | CSAREAHGGDTQYF | TGCAGTGCTAGAGAGGCCCATGGGGGTGATACGCAGTATTTT
. | TRBJ2-2 | 15 | TRBV6-1 | TRBD2 | CASRRTSGGPGELFF | TGTGCCAGCAGGAGAACTAGCGGGGGTCCCGGGGAGCTGTTTTTT
. | TRBJ1-5 | 13 | TRBV12-3/TRBV12-4 | . | CASRQGPGQPQHF | TGTGCCAGCAGACAGGGCCCTGGGCAGCCCCAGCATTTT
few | TRBJ1-4 | 14 | TRBV10-3 | . | CAISEAWANEKLFF | TGTGCCATCAGTGAGGCGTGGGCTAATGAAAAACTGTTTTTT
. | TRBJ2-5 | 13 | TRBV11-2 | . | CASSFRIRETQYF | TGTGCCAGCAGCTTTCGTATCCGAGAGACCCAGTACTTC
. | TRBJ1-6 | 14 | TRBV4-2 | . | CASSQDRWSSPLHF | TGTGCCAGCAGCCAAGATAGGTGGAGTTCACCCCTCCACTTT